What follows is one TCR beta chain and its context. Antigen unknown. The record originates from a study of cytomegalovirus exposure and HLA in healthy donors. Study results and limitations: There were reportedly fewer N-insertions in an Asian-associated ancestry cluster than the roughly 700-donor mean, in a later analysis. The authors enumerated 180 or so TCR beta chains as linked to cytomegalovirus.

Donors had nominal health at sampling but likely had unrecorded immune exposures. The study ran its PCR with 60 Vbeta and 13 Jbeta primers. Assay: immunoSEQ multiplex PCR; the TCRdb copy retains only in-frame clones and omits some. The sample consists of approximately 150,000 clones, roughly 85% of them appearing once. This CDR3 region has 14 residues. CDR1 is MGHRA, CDR2 YSYEKL, per germline. With 0 bases removed from V and 7 bases from J, the gap between germline ends came to 7 bases. The sequencing input was PBMCs. The chain recombines TRBV4-1 with TRBJ1-6, with D possibly being TRBD1 (5 bases). The source is a man aged 40-55 years in good health and CMV-seropositive. CDR3 sequence reads: CASSQEGHNSPLHF. Written as DNA, the CDR3 is TGCGCCAGCAGCCAAGAGGGGCACAATTCACCCCTCCACTTT.